Following are 28 T cell receptor beta chains from one sample sequenced in a study of human versus mouse CDR3 diversity and MHC coevolution. Here immunoSEQ multiplex PCR was the method, and the copy in TCRdb shows in-frame clones only, minus some. The table records about 81,000 clones, 80% to 95% of them present only once. The sequencing sample was made of naive CD4+ T cells from blood. Subset noted: CD45RO-negative CD62L-positive naive CD4 T cells. The receptors shown here come from a person between 25 and 70 years old in good health.

This CDR3 is CAISELRHTNPYEQYF. The CDR3 DNA reads as TGTGCCATCAGTGAGTTAAGACACACGAATCCCTACGAGCAGTACTTC. This chain joins TRBV10-3 and TRBJ2-7; no clear D gene. The germline CDR1 and CDR2 sequences are ENHRY and SYGVKD. The V and J ends lost 1 base and 2 bases respectively, with 15 bases between them. This CDR3 spans 16 amino acids.

The rearrangement uses TRBV7-2 and TRBJ1-5, with 9 bases fitting TRBD1. The CDR3 length is 18 residues. CDR1 is SGHTA, CDR2 FQGNSA, per germline. Germline trimming cut 1 base from V and 10 bases from J; bases unmatched to any gene: 17. The chain's CDR3 is CASSLGPLTGGYFFPQHF. CDR3 DNA sequence: TGTGCCAGCAGCTTAGGTCCCCTAACAGGGGGCTACTTCTTTCCCCAGCATTTT.

The chain carries TRBV7-9 and TRBJ2-7; maybe TRBD1 (6 bases). CDR3 length: 12 amino acids. Germline V gene lookup returns CDR1 SEHNR and CDR2 FQNEAQ (reference sequence). Trimming left V 8 bases short and J 5 bases short, with 13 bases between. The CDR3: CASLSTGNEQYF. As DNA, the CDR3 is TGTGCCAGCCTGTCCACAGGGAACGAGCAGTACTTC. Looking up the rest from reference TRBV7-9 and TRBJ2-7 gives the full variable domain: DTGVSQNPRHKITKRGQNVTFRCDPISEHNRLYWYRQTLGQGPEFLTYFQNEAQLEKSRLLSDRFSAERPKGSFSTLEIQRTEQGDSAMYLCASLSTGNEQYFGPGTRLTVT.

This chain uses TRBV19 with TRBJ2-7; TRBD1 might be the D (7 bases). There are 13 residues in the CDR3. V was trimmed by 4 bases and J by 6 bases, leaving 13 bases between them. Germline V gene sequence: CDR1 LNHDA, CDR2 SQIVND (reference sequence). Here the CDR3 reads CASSRAGGGEQYF. In DNA, the CDR3 is TGTGCCAGTAGTAGGGCAGGGGGAGGCGAGCAGTACTTC.

A single count supports this clone. The chain links TRBV2 to TRBJ2-7, with TRBD2 as a possible D gene (6 bases). The germline CDR1 and CDR2 sequences are SNHLY and FYNNEI. The CDR3 spans 14 residues. Trimming pared 10 bases from V and 1 base from J, leaving 17 bases between. CDR3 in amino acids: CATKAASVSYEQYF. The CDR3, as DNA: TGTGCCACCAAGGCGGCTAGCGTATCCTACGAGCAGTACTTC.

In regard to this clone: Other DNA variants within this sample encode the same CDR3. The gene calls are TRBV9 and TRBJ1-3; tentative D call: TRBD1 (6 bases). The CDR3 runs to 16 residues. The germline V gene encodes CDR1 SGDLS and CDR2 YYNGEE. V was clipped by 2 bases and J by 0 bases, with 12 bases between them. The CDR3 sequence: CASSVADSYSGNTIYF. For the CDR3, the DNA is TGTGCCAGCAGCGTCGCGGACAGCTACTCTGGAAACACCATATATTTT. Using reference TRBV9 and TRBJ1-3 for the parts outside the CDR3, the full variable domain is DSGVTQTPKHLITATGQRVTLRCSPRSGDLSVYWYQQSLDQGLQFLIQYYNGEERAKGNILERFSAQQFPDLHSELNLSSLELGDSALYFCASSVADSYSGNTIYFGEGSWLTVV.

This clone was seen a few times. V and J are TRBV14 and TRBJ1-1; weak D call: TRBD1 (5 bases). This CDR3 has 15 amino acids. Trimming removed 1 base at V and 5 bases at J, with 14 bases between. Germline V CDR1 and CDR2: SGHDN, FVKESK. Here the CDR3 reads CASSQALGPSTEAFF. The CDR3 region has the DNA TGTGCCAGCAGCCAAGCGTTGGGGCCGTCTACTGAAGCTTTCTTT.

The chain uses TRBV5-5 and TRBJ1-2; D possibly corresponds to TRBD1 (5 bases). Germline V lookup: CDR1 SGHKS, CDR2 YYEKEE (reference sequence). The CDR3 spans 14 residues. Trimming pared 0 bases from V and 8 bases from J, leaving 14 bases between. The CDR3 DNA follows: TGTGCCAGCAGCTTGGAAGAGGGGAGGCGCGGCTACACCTTC. Translating it yields CASSLEEGRRGYTF.

This chain joins TRBV6-5 and TRBJ1-1; TRBD1 matches at 7 bases. This CDR3 is 15 amino acids long. After removal of 6 bases from V and 0 bases from J, the junction contained 7 bases not matched to a gene. The germline V gene encodes CDR1 MNHEY and CDR2 SVGAGI. The CDR3, as DNA: TGTGCCAGCAGCCCGACAGGGCCCATGAACACTGAAGCTTTCTTT. Encoded protein: CASSPTGPMNTEAFF.

A single count supports this clone. The chain carries TRBV5-5 and TRBJ2-7; 8 nucleotides agree with TRBD1. After removal of 2 bases from V and 1 base from J, the junction contained 5 bases not matched to a gene. This CDR3 contains 15 residues. Germline V gene sequence: CDR1 SGHKS, CDR2 YYEKEE (reference sequence). CDR3 coding DNA: TGTGCCAGCAGCTTTGGACAGGGCCCGTCCTACGAGCAGTACTTC. It encodes CASSFGQGPSYEQYF.

The chain carries TRBV18 and TRBJ2-3, with D perhaps TRBD1 (6 bases). Germline V lookup: CDR1 KGHSH, CDR2 LQKENI. The CDR3 consists of 13 residues. Trimming stripped 5 bases from V and 2 bases from J, with 8 bases between. DNA for the CDR3: TGTGCCAGCTCAACAGGGTACACAGATACGCAGTATTTT. The encoded protein is CASSTGYTDTQYF.

The rearrangement joins TRBV18 to TRBJ1-1; maybe TRBD1 (5 bases). Germline-derived CDR1 and CDR2 are KGHSH and LQKENI. V lost 3 bases, J lost 0 bases, and 17 bases lay in between. The CDR3 contains 17 residues. The CDR3 is CASSPPGGVGMNTEAFF. CDR3 bases: TGTGCCAGCTCACCCCCTGGAGGGGTTGGTATGAACACTGAAGCTTTCTTT.

The gene calls are TRBV28 and TRBJ1-5, with D perhaps matching TRBD1 (5 bases). V lost 6 bases and J 7 bases, leaving 13 bases between the germline ends. Germline CDR1 and CDR2: MDHEN and SYDVKM. The CDR3 is made up of 13 amino acids. CDR3 residues: CASSQGWRQPQHF. The DNA of the CDR3 is TGTGCCAGCAGCCAGGGCTGGCGACAGCCCCAGCATTTT.

This chain links TRBV7-2 with TRBJ2-7, with D perhaps TRBD1 (5 bases). The V end was cut by 0 bases, the J end by 2 bases, with 11 bases between. CDR1 is SGHTA, CDR2 FQGNSA, per germline. The CDR3 length is 15 residues. CDR3 in amino acids: CASSLAATVTYEQYF. CDR3 coding DNA: TGTGCCAGCAGCTTAGCTGCGACAGTGACCTACGAGCAGTACTTC.

A single count supports this clone. This sequence joins TRBV5-1 and TRBJ2-5, with TRBD1 as a possible D gene (6 bases). In germline, CDR1 is SGHRS, CDR2 YFSETQ. There are 15 residues in the CDR3. The ends were cut back, 4 bases at V and 5 bases at J, with 18 bases in the middle. CDR3 loop: CASSPEPVRGETQYF. CDR3 nucleotides: TGCGCCAGCAGCCCCGAGCCTGTCAGGGGTGAGACCCAGTACTTC.

The chain is built from TRBV2 and TRBJ1-1; unclear D gene. Trimming took 10 bases from V and 10 from J, leaving 19 bases between them. Per germline, CDR1 SNHLY and CDR2 FYNNEI. The CDR3 spans 12 residues. CDR3 nucleotide sequence: TGTGCCAATAGCGACCTCATTCAGCCAGCTTTCTTT. Its translation is CANSDLIQPAFF.

The chain employs TRBV6-1 and TRBJ1-1; 9 bases map to TRBD1. The CDR3 spans 15 residues. Germline V gives CDR1 MNHNS, CDR2 SASEGT. V lost 5 bases to trimming and J lost 1 base; unmatched junction nucleotides: 5. The CDR3 nucleotides are TGTGCCAGCAGTCCAAAGACAGGGGGGAACACTGAAGCTTTCTTT. This encodes CASSPKTGGNTEAFF.

V gene TRBV28 combines with J gene TRBJ1-1; a possible D gene is TRBD1 (6 bases). CDR3 length: 16 amino acids. Germline-derived CDR1 and CDR2 are MDHEN and SYDVKM. V was shortened by 8 bases and J by 0 bases, with 19 bases between the two germline ends. The CDR3: CASGGHLARMNTEAFF. DNA for the CDR3: TGTGCCAGCGGGGGACATTTGGCCCGCATGAACACTGAAGCTTTCTTT.

The sample holds one count of this clone. The rearrangement uses TRBV5-1 and TRBJ2-5, with a weak D call TRBD2 (6 bases). V was pared by 2 bases and J by 2 bases, with 13 bases between. Germline CDR1 reads SGHRS; CDR2 reads YFSETQ. The CDR3 has 15 amino acids. This CDR3 is CASSFWRGGQETQYF. CDR3 nucleotide sequence: TGCGCCAGCAGCTTCTGGAGGGGAGGACAAGAGACCCAGTACTTC.

The sample holds one count of this clone. The chain recombines TRBV4-2 with TRBJ2-7; D is possibly TRBD1 (5 bases). Germline V lookup: CDR1 LGHNA, CDR2 YNFKEQ. V was shortened by 0 bases and J by 4 bases, with 13 bases between the two germline ends. The CDR3 has 15 residues. The CDR3 protein is CASSQDGNAGYEQYF. The DNA of the CDR3 is TGTGCCAGCAGCCAAGACGGAAACGCAGGGTACGAGCAGTACTTC.

This rearrangement joins TRBV11-2 to TRBJ2-1; D is unclear. V was shortened by 2 bases and J by 3 bases, with 8 bases between the two germline ends. This CDR3 spans 14 amino acids. From germline, CDR1 is SGHAT and CDR2 FQNNGV. CDR3 loop: CASSLNSLYNEQFF. In DNA form, the CDR3 reads TGTGCCAGCAGCTTAAACAGCCTCTACAATGAGCAGTTCTTC.

V gene TRBV27 combines with J gene TRBJ1-5; TRBD1 aligns across 8 bases. The V and J ends lost 5 bases and 7 bases, in that order; junction bases with no gene match: 10. Germline V CDR1 and CDR2: MNHEY, SMNVEV (reference sequence). CDR3 length: 15 residues. CDR3 sequence (DNA): TGTGCCAGCAGTCTGAACCAGGGGGCCGGGCAGCCCCAGCATTTT. Translation gives CASSLNQGAGQPQHF.

This chain connects TRBV7-2 to TRBJ1-5; 9 bases line up with TRBD1. Germline lookup yields CDR1 SGHTA and CDR2 FQGNSA. The CDR3 sequence is 14 residues long. Germline trimming cut 5 bases from V and 5 bases from J; bases unmatched to any gene: 4. CDR3 protein: CASSPGQGYQPQHF. The CDR3 DNA reads as TGTGCCAGCAGCCCGGGACAGGGCTATCAGCCCCAGCATTTT.

The gene calls are TRBV7-3 and TRBJ2-7; 8 bases map to TRBD2. V trimming: 6 bases; J trimming: 6 bases; junction bases outside the gene matches: 7. The CDR3 consists of 13 residues. Looked up from germline, CDR1 is SGHTA and CDR2 is FQGTGA. The CDR3 loop reads CASRPGGGTEQYF. The CDR3 DNA follows: TGTGCCAGCAGGCCCGGGGGGGGAACCGAGCAGTACTTC.

This chain's CDR3 is CASSLGAATGELFF. CDR3 coding DNA: TGTGCCAGCAGCTTGGGGGCAGCCACCGGGGAGCTGTTTTTT. The V and J genes are TRBV5-5 and TRBJ2-2; D not resolved. V dropped 0 bases and J dropped 4 bases, with 7 bases sitting between them. Germline values: CDR1 SGHKS, CDR2 YYEKEE (reference sequence). This CDR3 region has 14 residues.

This clone has just one count. The chain joins TRBV5-6 to TRBJ1-4, with D maybe TRBD1 (6 bases). V was shortened by 3 bases and J by 8 bases, with 14 bases between the two germline ends. Germline loops: CDR1 SGHDT, CDR2 YYEEEE. The CDR3 runs to 14 residues. CDR3 coding DNA: TGTGCCAGCAGCTCGTTACAGGGAGGGGAAAAACTGTTTTTT. Translated: CASSSLQGGEKLFF.

The V call is TRBV28, the J call TRBJ2-2, with 7 bases identical to TRBD1. There are 16 residues in the CDR3. With 6 bases clipped from V and 3 bases from J, the junction kept 10 bases outside the gene matches. The germline gives CDR1 MDHEN, CDR2 SYDVKM. The chain's CDR3 is CASRTPGQWDTGELFF. The CDR3 coding sequence is TGTGCCAGCAGAACCCCGGGACAGTGGGACACCGGGGAGCTGTTTTTT. The full variable domain, in which reference TRBV28 and TRBJ2-2 provide the parts outside the CDR3, is DVKVTQSSRYLVKRTGEKVFLECVQDMDHENMFWYRQDPGLGLRLIYFSYDVKMKEKGDIPEGYSVSREKKERFSLILESASTNQTSMYLCASRTPGQWDTGELFFGEGSRLTVL.

This clone was found a few times. V gene TRBV10-3 combines with J gene TRBJ1-1, with 9 nucleotides matching TRBD1. The CDR3 is 14 residues long. Trimming removed 6 bases from V and 4 bases from J; junction bases left unmatched: 6. The germline gives CDR1 ENHRY, CDR2 SYGVKD. For the CDR3, the DNA is TGTGCCATCAGCGCCACAGGGGGCATCACTGAAGCTTTCTTT. As protein: CAISATGGITEAFF.